The T cell receptor (beta chain) described here comes from a study of T cell responses to AZD1222 COVID-19 vaccine. Whole-study results and caveats: A mostly white British donor set with more females was recruited, and clonal diversity was possibly underestimated. Along spike, vaccine-associated CD4 TCRs were found throughout, with dominance at 160-218 and 743-854. Nearly half of the spike-specific TCRs reportedly recognize variant regions that carry no mutations.

This clone was found once. What it binds is unknown. CDR1 and CDR2 (germline): SEHNR, FQNEAQ (reference sequence). The CDR3 spans 13 residues. V shed 7 bases and J shed 5 bases, with 15 bases lying between them. Measured with immunoSEQ multiplex PCR; TCRdb has only the in-frame clones, and not every one. Counted here are roughly 200,000 clones, about 91% occurring once; the ten biggest clones make up about 8%. The TCR was taken from an adult in good health. Sequencing was performed on peripheral blood, taken on day 0 of AZD1222 vaccination. This chain links TRBV7-9 with TRBJ2-7; D possibly corresponds to TRBD1 (6 bases). CDR3 sequence reads: CASNMGAPDEQYF. The DNA for the CDR3 is TGTGCCAGCAACATGGGGGCCCCTGACGAGCAGTACTTC.